The entry below describes one T cell receptor (beta chain). This specimen comes from a study of shared clonotypes between healthy human individuals. Sequencing used immunoSEQ multiplex PCR; TCRdb keeps in-frame clones, though not all of them. Here the sample spans fewer than 550,000 clones, about three quarters being singletons. V lost 6 bases to trimming and J lost 8 bases, with 24 bases between them. CDR1 SGHTA and CDR2 FQGNSA come from the germline V gene. The CDR3 has 16 amino acids. Adult Caucasians living in Nashville, Tennessee made up all of the donors. Sequenced sample: PBMCs. The gene calls are TRBV7-2 and TRBJ2-3; D is perhaps TRBD1 or TRBD2 (5 bases each). The sequence derives from a woman aged 40-49 years in good health. Some clones in this sample may be carry-over from other donors' samples. The CDR3 sequence: CASRPGPKKTWSTQYF. As DNA, the CDR3 is TGTGCCAGCAGGCCGGGACCCAAGAAGACGTGGTCTACGCAGTATTTT.